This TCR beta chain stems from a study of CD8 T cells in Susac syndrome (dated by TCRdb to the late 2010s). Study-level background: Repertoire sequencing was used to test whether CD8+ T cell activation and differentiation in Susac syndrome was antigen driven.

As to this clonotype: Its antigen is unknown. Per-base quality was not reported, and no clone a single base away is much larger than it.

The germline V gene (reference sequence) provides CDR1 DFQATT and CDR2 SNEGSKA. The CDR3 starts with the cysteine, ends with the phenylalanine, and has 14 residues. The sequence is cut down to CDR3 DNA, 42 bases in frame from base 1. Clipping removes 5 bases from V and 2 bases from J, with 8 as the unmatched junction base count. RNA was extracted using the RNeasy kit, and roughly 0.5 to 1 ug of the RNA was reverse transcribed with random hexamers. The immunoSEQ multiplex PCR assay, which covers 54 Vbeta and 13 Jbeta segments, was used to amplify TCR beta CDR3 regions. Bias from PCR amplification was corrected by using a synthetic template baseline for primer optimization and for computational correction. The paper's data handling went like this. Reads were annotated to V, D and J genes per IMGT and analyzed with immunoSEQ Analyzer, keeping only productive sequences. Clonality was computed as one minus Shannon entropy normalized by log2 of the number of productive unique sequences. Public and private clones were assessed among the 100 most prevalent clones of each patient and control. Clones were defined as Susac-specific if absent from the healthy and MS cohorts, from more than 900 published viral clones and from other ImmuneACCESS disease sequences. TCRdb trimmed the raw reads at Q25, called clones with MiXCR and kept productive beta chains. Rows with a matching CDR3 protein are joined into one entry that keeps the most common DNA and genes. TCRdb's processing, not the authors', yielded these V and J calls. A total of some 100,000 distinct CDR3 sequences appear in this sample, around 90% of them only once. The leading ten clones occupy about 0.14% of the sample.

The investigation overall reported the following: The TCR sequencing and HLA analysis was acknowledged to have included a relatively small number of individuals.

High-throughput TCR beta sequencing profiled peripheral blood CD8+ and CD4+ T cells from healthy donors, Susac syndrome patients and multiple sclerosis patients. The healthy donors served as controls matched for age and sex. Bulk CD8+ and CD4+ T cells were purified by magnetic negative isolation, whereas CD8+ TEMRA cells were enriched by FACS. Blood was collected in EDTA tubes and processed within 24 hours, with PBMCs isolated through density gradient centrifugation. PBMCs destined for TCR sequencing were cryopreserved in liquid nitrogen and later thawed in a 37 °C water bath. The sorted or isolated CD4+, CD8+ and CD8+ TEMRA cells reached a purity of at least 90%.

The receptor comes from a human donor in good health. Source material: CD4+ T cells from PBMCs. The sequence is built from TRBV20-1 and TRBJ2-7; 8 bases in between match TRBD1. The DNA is TGCAGTGCTTTGCCCCCGGGACAGGCCTACGAGCAGTACTTC. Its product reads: CSALPPGQAYEQYF.